The 16 T cell receptor beta chains below were found in one sample sequenced in a study of blood T cell repertoires in COVID-19 (dated by TCRdb to between 2020 and 2021). Library prep was done by the immunoSEQ multiplex PCR assay. TCRdb retrieved this table from immuneACCESS and kept in-frame rearrangements only. Not all clones are present; in checked studies, unresolved V genes account for under half, and no reason is known for the remainder. The sample includes under 85,000 clones, with 83% observed a single time. The ten largest clones take up about 5% of the sample. Sequenced input: peripheral blood. All receptors come from a man in his fifties or sixties with active COVID-19.

The CDR3 spells CASSSPLAGSYNEQFF. The DNA for the CDR3 is TGTGCCAGCAGCAGCCCACTAGCGGGGAGTTACAATGAGCAGTTCTTC. The gene calls are TRBV28 and TRBJ2-1; 10 nucleotides line up with TRBD2. Trimming cost V 6 bases and J 4 bases; bases outside gene matches: 9. There are 16 residues in the CDR3. Germline lookup yields CDR1 MDHEN and CDR2 SYDVKM.

The chain links TRBV11-2 to TRBJ2-2; D is possibly TRBD1 (7 bases). Germline CDR1 is SGHAT and CDR2 is FQNNGV. CDR3 length equals 15 residues. Deletions cut 5 bases from V and 5 bases from J, with 15 bases between. The CDR3 nucleotides are TGTGCCAGCAGCAAAAGACAGGGAGGAACCGGGGAGCTGTTTTTT. It yields the protein CASSKRQGGTGELFF.

The chain combines TRBV2 with TRBJ1-4; possible D gene TRBD1, 6 bases. Trimming took off 4 bases at V and 4 bases at J, with 7 bases between the two ends. Germline V gives CDR1 SNHLY, CDR2 FYNNEI. The CDR3 sequence is 13 residues long. In nucleotides, the CDR3 is TGTGCCAGCAGTGGGGGGCTTAATGAAAAACTGTTTTTT. Translating it yields CASSGGLNEKLFF.

This chain uses TRBV11-2 with TRBJ1-1, with 8 bases matching TRBD1. The J segment lost 5 bases and the V segment lost 5 bases, leaving 4 bases of the junction unmatched. This CDR3 has 13 amino acids. Germline values: CDR1 SGHAT, CDR2 FQNNGV. As DNA, the CDR3 is TGTGCCAGCAGCGCGGGGACAGGTACTGAAGCTTTCTTT. As protein: CASSAGTGTEAFF.

This sequence joins TRBV6-5 and TRBJ1-3; 7 positions match TRBD1. The J segment lost 8 bases and the V segment lost 5 bases, leaving 6 bases of the junction unmatched. The CDR3 runs to 13 residues. The germline V gene encodes CDR1 MNHEY and CDR2 SVGAGI. CDR3 in amino acids: CASSRQGRDTIYF. CDR3 DNA: TGTGCCAGCAGTCGACAGGGTAGAGACACCATATATTTT.

The gene calls are TRBV10-2 and TRBJ2-7; D perhaps matches TRBD1 (6 bases). Trimming took off 3 bases at V and 3 bases at J, with 9 bases between the two ends. The CDR3 is 13 residues long. Germline V gene sequence: CDR1 WSHSY, CDR2 SAAADI. This chain's CDR3 is CASSDGRGYEQYF. The CDR3 DNA is TGCGCCAGCAGTGACGGCAGGGGCTACGAGCAGTACTTC.

This clone showed up just a few times. The chain couples TRBV29-1 to TRBJ1-2; tentatively, D is TRBD1 (5 bases). CDR3 length: 12 residues. Germline V CDR1 and CDR2: SQVTM, ANQGSEA. V gave up 7 bases and J gave up 11 bases, with 20 bases separating them. The CDR3 DNA sequence: TGCAGCGCCGTCGACAGACCCGCCGCATACACCTTC. It encodes CSAVDRPAAYTF. Supplemented by reference TRBV29-1 and TRBJ1-2, the full variable domain reads SAVISQKPSRDICQRGTSLTIQCQVDSQVTMMFWYRQQPGQSLTLIATANQGSEATYESGFVIDKFPISRPNLTFSTLTVSNMSPEDSSIYLCSAVDRPAAYTFGSGTRLTVV.

The chain employs TRBV15 and TRBJ2-3; 7 bases fit TRBD2. This CDR3 has 15 amino acids. V was clipped by 0 bases and J by 5 bases; unmatched bases: 5. Germline CDR1 and CDR2: LNHNV and YYDKDF (reference sequence). CDR3 amino acids: CATSRDWGGVDTQYF. Written as DNA, the CDR3 is TGTGCCACCAGCAGAGACTGGGGGGGGGTAGATACGCAGTATTTT.

The rearrangement joins TRBV30 to TRBJ2-5; 8 bases line up with TRBD1. Germline V gene sequence: CDR1 GTSNPN, CDR2 SVGIG (reference sequence). The CDR3 totals 13 residues. V shed 7 bases, J shed 1 base, and the junction held 5 bases outside the gene matches. This CDR3 reads CAFEGTGQETQYF. The CDR3 DNA is TGTGCCTTCGAAGGGACAGGCCAAGAGACCCAGTACTTC.

The rearrangement links TRBV5-4 to TRBJ1-1, with D perhaps TRBD1 (6 bases). V was pared by 3 bases and J by 2 bases, with 11 bases between. The CDR3 consists of 14 residues. Looked up from germline, CDR1 is SGHNT and CDR2 is YYREEE (reference sequence). CDR3 in amino acids: CASSSGTTNTEAFF. In nucleotides, the CDR3 is TGTGCCAGCAGCTCGGGGACAACCAACACTGAAGCTTTCTTT.

This clone was detected once. The gene calls are TRBV5-4 and TRBJ2-5; possible D gene TRBD2, 5 bases. Trimming stripped 0 bases from V and 2 bases from J, with 11 bases between. CDR1 is SGHNT, CDR2 YYREEE, per germline (reference sequence). CDR3 length: 15 amino acids. The CDR3 here is CASSLDLASQETQYF. DNA of the CDR3: TGTGCCAGCAGCTTGGACCTAGCAAGTCAAGAGACCCAGTACTTC.

The chain combines TRBV4-3 with TRBJ2-5; 7 bases are a match to TRBD1. The CDR3 spans 16 residues. With 5 bases clipped from V and 3 bases from J, the junction kept 12 bases outside the gene matches. Germline values: CDR1 LGHNA, CDR2 YSLEER. The CDR3 is CASSVGGQGYEETQYF. CDR3 nucleotide sequence: TGCGCCAGCAGCGTAGGGGGCCAGGGGTATGAAGAGACCCAGTACTTC.

In its sample, this clone was seen a few times. V is TRBV5-1 and J is TRBJ2-1; the D gene is possibly TRBD2 (5 bases). Germline V gives CDR1 SGHRS, CDR2 YFSETQ. The CDR3 sequence is 15 residues long. The V gene lost 5 bases and the J gene lost 15 bases, with 27 bases spanning the gap. The CDR3 sequence is CASRTEPGIAEGVFF. As DNA, the CDR3 is TGCGCCAGCAGAACCGAGCCGGGCATAGCAGAGGGTGTGTTCTTC.

This chain links TRBV3-1 (or the pseudogene TRBV3-2) with TRBJ2-2; 10 bases line up with TRBD1. Germline V lookup: CDR1 LGHDT, CDR2 YNNKEL (reference sequence). Trimming removed 3 bases from V and 4 bases from J; junction bases left unmatched: 20. This CDR3 spans 21 amino acids. The chain's CDR3 is CASSHQPADRGSPRGTGELFF. The CDR3 coding sequence is TGTGCCAGCAGCCACCAACCGGCGGACAGGGGGTCGCCGCGGGGCACCGGGGAGCTGTTTTTT.

A remark on this clone: Other DNA sequences of this sample code for an identical CDR3. The chain has TRBV7-8 and TRBJ1-2, with D tentatively TRBD1 (6 bases). The V gene lost 1 base and the J gene lost 2 bases, with 11 bases spanning the gap. From germline, CDR1 is SGHVS and CDR2 FQNEAQ. The CDR3 runs 15 residues. In DNA form, the CDR3 reads TGTGCCAGCAGCTTAGGGCAGGGGCGCAACTATGGCTACACCTTC. It encodes CASSLGQGRNYGYTF.

This chain links TRBV3-1 (or the pseudogene TRBV3-2) with TRBJ2-2; TRBD1 aligns across 12 bases. In germline, CDR1 is LGHDT, CDR2 YNNKEL (reference sequence). This CDR3 has 14 residues. J lost 8 bases, V lost 10 bases, and 8 bases had no gene match. This CDR3 is CATSGTGGLGELFF. CDR3 bases: TGTGCCACCTCGGGGACAGGGGGCTTAGGGGAGCTGTTTTTT.